This entry concerns a single T cell receptor beta chain. The data were taken from a study of blood T cell repertoires in COVID-19. TCRdb's copy holds only in-frame clones and misses some; the assay was immunoSEQ multiplex PCR. The profile shows approximately 210,000 clones, about four fifths of them singletons. Germline CDR1 reads MNHEY; CDR2 reads SMNVEV (reference sequence). Trimming at V came to 3 bases and at J to 6 bases, leaving 6 bases not matched to a gene. The CDR3 is made up of 15 amino acids. This sequence originates from a woman aged 45-59 years with acute COVID-19. Sequencing input: PBMCs or T cells enriched from blood (not recorded which). The chain has TRBV27 and TRBJ2-1; the match to TRBD2 covers 9 bases. CDR3 coding DNA: TGTGCCAGCAGTTTCGGGACTAGCCCGGGCAATGAGCAGTTCTTC. It encodes CASSFGTSPGNEQFF.